This T cell receptor (beta chain) was found in a study of shared clonotypes between healthy human individuals. Study-wide findings and caveats: Clonotypes which were not shared had lower generation probabilities than clonotypes that all four donors shared. As a rule, naive subsets had a larger estimated richness than memory subsets.

CDR3 length equals 12 residues. The V gene's germline CDR1 is MDHEN and CDR2 SYDVKM. V dropped 8 bases and J dropped 8 bases, with 15 bases sitting between them. Only CD45RO-negative cells positively selected for CCR7 counted as naive CD8 cells, so terminally differentiated effector memory CD45RA+ cells were excluded. About this clone itself: What it binds is unknown.

The run depth of the assay was deep. This table comes from immunoSEQ multiplex PCR, and its TCRdb copy is limited to in-frame clones, with some not included. The repertoire holds roughly 2.1 million clones, about 92% seen once, with approximately 1.7% in the top ten. The sample comprised naive CD8+ T cells from PBMCs. The J gene is TRBJ1-2, the V gene TRBV28; D might be TRBD1 (6 bases). The sequence came from a man aged 18 to 30 in good health. Some clones in this sample may be carry-over from other donors' samples. The CDR3 loop reads CASRARGGGYTF. Written as DNA, the CDR3 is TGTGCCAGCCGGGCGAGGGGGGGCGGCTACACCTTC.